The following is a T cell receptor beta chain sequence with its context. The antigen is unknown. Treatment of the sample: approximately 10-day PBMC culture with coronavirus spike peptide pools or control peptides (ViraFEST assay). The data derive from a study of vaccination and CD4 T cells after COVID-19. Sequenced with the Oncomine TCR Beta short-read assay was DNA taken from cultured CD4+ T cells. Each CDR3 protein gets one entry after TCRdb re-called the PCR reads with MiXCR. The table has around 15,000 distinct CDR3 sequences, roughly 46% seen once; the top ten hold about 3.5%. Germline CDR1 is LNHDA and CDR2 is SQIVND (reference sequence). The CDR3 extends over 14 amino acids. V trimming: 5 bases; J trimming: 5 bases; junction bases outside the gene matches: 7.

What was sequenced was CD4+ T cells from blood, cultured in vitro. This chain uses TRBV19 with TRBJ2-5; 8 bases are shared with TRBD1. This sequence originates from a human donor who had recovered from COVID-19. CDR3: CASSVRQGRETQYF. The CDR3 DNA sequence: TGTGCCAGTAGTGTAAGACAGGGGAGGGAGACCCAGTACTTC.